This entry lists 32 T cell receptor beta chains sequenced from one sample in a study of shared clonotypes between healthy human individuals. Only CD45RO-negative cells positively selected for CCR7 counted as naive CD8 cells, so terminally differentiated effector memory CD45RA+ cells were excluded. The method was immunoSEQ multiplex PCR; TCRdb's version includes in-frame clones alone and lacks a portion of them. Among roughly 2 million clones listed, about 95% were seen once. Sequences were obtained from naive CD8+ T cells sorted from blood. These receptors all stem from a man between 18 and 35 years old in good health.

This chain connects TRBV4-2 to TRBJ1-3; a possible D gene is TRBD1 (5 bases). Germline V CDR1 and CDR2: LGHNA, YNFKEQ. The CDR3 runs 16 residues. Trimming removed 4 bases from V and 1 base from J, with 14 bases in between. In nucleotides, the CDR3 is TGTGCCAGCAGCCGAGACACAGAGGGGTCTGGAAACACCATATATTTT. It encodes CASSRDTEGSGNTIYF.

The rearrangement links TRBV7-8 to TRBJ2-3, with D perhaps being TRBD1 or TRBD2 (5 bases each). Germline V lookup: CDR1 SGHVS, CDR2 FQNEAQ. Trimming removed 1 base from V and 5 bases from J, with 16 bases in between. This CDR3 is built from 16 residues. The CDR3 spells CASSLEGGSGRDTQYF. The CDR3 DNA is TGTGCCAGCAGCTTAGAAGGCGGGTCAGGGCGAGATACGCAGTATTTT.

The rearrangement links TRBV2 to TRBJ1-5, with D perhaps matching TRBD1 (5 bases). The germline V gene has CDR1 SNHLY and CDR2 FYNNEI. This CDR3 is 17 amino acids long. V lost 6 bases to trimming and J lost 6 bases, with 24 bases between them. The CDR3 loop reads CASRGITGQGAGQPQHF. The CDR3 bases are TGTGCCAGCAGGGGGATCACCGGGCAGGGAGCAGGTCAGCCCCAGCATTTT.

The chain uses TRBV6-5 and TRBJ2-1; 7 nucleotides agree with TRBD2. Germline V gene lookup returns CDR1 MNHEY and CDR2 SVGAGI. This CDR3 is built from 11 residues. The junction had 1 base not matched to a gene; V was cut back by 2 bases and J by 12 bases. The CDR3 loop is CASSYGGGQFF. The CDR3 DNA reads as TGTGCCAGCAGTTACGGCGGGGGGCAGTTCTTC.

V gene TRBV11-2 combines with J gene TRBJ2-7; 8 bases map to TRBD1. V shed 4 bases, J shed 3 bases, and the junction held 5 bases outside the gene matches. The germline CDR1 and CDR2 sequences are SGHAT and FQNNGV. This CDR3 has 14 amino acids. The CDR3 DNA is TGTGCCAGCAGCTATGACAGGGGAGGCTACGAGCAGTACTTC. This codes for CASSYDRGGYEQYF. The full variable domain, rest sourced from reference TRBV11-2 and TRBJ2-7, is EAGVAQSPRYKIIEKRQSVAFWCNPISGHATLYWYQQILGQGPKLLIQFQNNGVVDDSQLPKDRFSAERLKGVDSTLKIQPAKLEDSAVYLCASSYDRGGYEQYFGPGTRLTVT.

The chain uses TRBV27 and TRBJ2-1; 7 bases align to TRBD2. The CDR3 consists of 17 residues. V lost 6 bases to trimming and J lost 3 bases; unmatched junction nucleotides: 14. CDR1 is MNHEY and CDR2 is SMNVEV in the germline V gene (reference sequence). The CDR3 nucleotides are TGTGCCAGCAGCCCGTCTAGCGGCGAGGTAGTCTACAATGAGCAGTTCTTC. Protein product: CASSPSSGEVVYNEQFF.

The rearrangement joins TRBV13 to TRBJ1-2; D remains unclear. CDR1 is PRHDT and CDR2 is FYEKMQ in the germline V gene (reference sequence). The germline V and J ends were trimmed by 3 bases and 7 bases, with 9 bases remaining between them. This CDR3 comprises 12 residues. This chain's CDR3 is CASSLLASGYTF. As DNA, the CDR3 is TGTGCCAGCAGCTTGCTCGCGAGTGGCTACACCTTC.

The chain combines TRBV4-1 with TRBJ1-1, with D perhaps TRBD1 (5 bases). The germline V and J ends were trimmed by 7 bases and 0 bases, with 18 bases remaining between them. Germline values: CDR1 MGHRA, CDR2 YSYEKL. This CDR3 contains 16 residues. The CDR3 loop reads CASTLRGGGLNTEAFF. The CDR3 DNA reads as TGCGCCAGCACCCTCCGGGGGGGTGGGCTGAACACTGAAGCTTTCTTT.

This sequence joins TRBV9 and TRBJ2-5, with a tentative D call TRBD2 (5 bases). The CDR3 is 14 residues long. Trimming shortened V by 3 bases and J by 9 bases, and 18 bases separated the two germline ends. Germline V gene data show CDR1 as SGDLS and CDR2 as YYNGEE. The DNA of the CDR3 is TGTGCCAGCAGCGCGGGGTCATCCGAGTGGGCCCAGTACTTC. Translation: CASSAGSSEWAQYF.

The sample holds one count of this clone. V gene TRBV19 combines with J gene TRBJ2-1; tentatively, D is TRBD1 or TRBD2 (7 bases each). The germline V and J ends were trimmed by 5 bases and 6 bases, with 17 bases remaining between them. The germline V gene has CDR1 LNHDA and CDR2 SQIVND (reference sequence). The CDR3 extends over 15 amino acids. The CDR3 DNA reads TGTGCCAGTAGTTTCGACAGGGAGGGTGGCAATGAGCAGTTCTTC. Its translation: CASSFDREGGNEQFF. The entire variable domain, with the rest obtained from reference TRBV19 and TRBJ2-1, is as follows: DGGITQSPKYLFRKEGQNVTLSCEQNLNHDAMYWYRQDPGQGLRLIYYSQIVNDFQKGDIAEGYSVSREKKESFPLTVTSAQKNPTAFYLCASSFDREGGNEQFFGPGTRLTVL.

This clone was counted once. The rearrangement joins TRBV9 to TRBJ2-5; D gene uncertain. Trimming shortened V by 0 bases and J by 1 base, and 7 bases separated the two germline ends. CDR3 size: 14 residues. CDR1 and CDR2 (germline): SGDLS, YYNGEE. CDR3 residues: CASSVGWAQETQYF. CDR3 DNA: TGTGCCAGCAGCGTAGGGTGGGCCCAAGAGACCCAGTACTTC. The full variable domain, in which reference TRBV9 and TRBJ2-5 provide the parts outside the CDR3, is DSGVTQTPKHLITATGQRVTLRCSPRSGDLSVYWYQQSLDQGLQFLIQYYNGEERAKGNILERFSAQQFPDLHSELNLSSLELGDSALYFCASSVGWAQETQYFGPGTRLLVL.

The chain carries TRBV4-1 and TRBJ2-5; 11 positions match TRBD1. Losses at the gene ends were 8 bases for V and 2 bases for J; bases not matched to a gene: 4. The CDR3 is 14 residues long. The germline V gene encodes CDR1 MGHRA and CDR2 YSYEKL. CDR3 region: CASGTGGIQETQYF. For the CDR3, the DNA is TGCGCCAGCGGGACAGGGGGGATTCAAGAGACCCAGTACTTC.

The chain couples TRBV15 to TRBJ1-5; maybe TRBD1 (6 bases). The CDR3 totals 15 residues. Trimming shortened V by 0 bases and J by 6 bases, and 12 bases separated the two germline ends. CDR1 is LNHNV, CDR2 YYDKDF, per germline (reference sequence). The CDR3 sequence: CATSRDRGASQPQHF. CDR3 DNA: TGTGCCACCAGCAGAGATCGGGGGGCCAGTCAGCCCCAGCATTTT. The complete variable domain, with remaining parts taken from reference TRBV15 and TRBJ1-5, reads DAMVIQNPRYQVTQFGKPVTLSCSQTLNHNVMYWYQQKSSQAPKLLFHYYDKDFNNEADTPDNFQSRRPNTSFCFLDIRSPGLGDTAMYLCATSRDRGASQPQHFGDGTRLSIL.

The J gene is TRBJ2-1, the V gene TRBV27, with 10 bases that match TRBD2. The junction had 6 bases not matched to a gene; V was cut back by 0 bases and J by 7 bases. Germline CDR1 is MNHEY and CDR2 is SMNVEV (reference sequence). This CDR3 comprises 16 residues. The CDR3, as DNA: TGTGCCAGCAGTTTATCCGGGGGACTAGCGTGGAATGAGCAGTTCTTC. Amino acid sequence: CASSLSGGLAWNEQFF.

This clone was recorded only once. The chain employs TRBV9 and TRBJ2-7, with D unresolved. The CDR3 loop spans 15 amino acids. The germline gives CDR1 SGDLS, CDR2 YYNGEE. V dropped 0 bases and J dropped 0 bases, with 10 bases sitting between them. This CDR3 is CASSVDYLSSYEQYF. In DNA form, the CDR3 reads TGTGCCAGCAGCGTAGACTACCTGAGCTCCTACGAGCAGTACTTC.

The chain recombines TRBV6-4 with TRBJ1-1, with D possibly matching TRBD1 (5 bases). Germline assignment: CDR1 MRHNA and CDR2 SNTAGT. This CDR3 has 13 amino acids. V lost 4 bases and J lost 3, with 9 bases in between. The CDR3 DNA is TGTGCCAGCAGTGCAGGGACGCACACTGAAGCTTTCTTT. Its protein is CASSAGTHTEAFF.

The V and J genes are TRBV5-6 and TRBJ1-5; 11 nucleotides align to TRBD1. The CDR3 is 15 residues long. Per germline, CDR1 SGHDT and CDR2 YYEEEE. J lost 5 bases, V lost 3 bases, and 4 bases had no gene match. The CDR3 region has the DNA TGTGCCAGCAGCTCTTCGGACAGGGGGCATCAGCCCCAGCATTTT. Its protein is CASSSSDRGHQPQHF.

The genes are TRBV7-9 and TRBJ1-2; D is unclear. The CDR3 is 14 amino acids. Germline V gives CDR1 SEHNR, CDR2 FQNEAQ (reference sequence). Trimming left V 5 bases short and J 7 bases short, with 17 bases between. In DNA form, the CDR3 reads TGTGCCAGCAGCCGAGTCAACCCTGCAGTTGGCTACACCTTC. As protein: CASSRVNPAVGYTF.

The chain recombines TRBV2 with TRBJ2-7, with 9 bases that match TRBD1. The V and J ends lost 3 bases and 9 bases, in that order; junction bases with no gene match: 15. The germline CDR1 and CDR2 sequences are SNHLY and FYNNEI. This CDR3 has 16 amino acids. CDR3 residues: CASSDLTGQGVPRQYF. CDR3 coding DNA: TGTGCCAGCAGTGACTTAACGGGACAGGGAGTCCCCCGGCAGTACTTC. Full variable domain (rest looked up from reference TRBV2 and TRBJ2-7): EPEVTQTPSHQVTQMGQEVILRCVPISNHLYFYWYRQILGQKVEFLVSFYNNEISEKSEIFDDQFSVERPDGSNFTLKIRSTKLEDSAMYFCASSDLTGQGVPRQYFGPGTRLTVT.

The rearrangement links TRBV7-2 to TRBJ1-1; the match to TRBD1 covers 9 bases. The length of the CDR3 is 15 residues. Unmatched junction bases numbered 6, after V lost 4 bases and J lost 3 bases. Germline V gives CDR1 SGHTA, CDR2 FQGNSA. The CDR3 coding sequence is TGTGCCAGCAGCTCGTGGACAGGGGCTTACACTGAAGCTTTCTTT. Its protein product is CASSSWTGAYTEAFF. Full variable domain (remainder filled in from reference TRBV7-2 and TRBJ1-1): GAGVSQSPSNKVTEKGKDVELRCDPISGHTALYWYRQSLGQGLEFLIYFQGNSAPDKSGLPSDRFSAERTGGSVSTLTIQRTQQEDSAVYLCASSSWTGAYTEAFFGQGTRLTVV.

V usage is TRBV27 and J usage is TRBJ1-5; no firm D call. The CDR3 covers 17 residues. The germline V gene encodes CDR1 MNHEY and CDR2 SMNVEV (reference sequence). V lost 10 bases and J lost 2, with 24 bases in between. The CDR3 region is CAIPYTAPGSGNQPQHF. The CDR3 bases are TGTGCCATACCGTACACTGCCCCGGGATCTGGCAATCAGCCCCAGCATTTT.

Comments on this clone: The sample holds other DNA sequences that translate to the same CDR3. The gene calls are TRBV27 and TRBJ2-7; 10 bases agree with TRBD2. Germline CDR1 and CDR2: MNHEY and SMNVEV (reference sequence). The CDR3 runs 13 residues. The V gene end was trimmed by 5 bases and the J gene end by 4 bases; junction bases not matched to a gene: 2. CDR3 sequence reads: CASSLAGAYEQYF. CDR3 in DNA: TGTGCCAGCAGTCTAGCGGGGGCTTACGAGCAGTACTTC.

Here the CDR3 reads CASSDRTGVNSPLHF. CDR3 bases: TGTGCCAGCAGTGACAGGACAGGGGTTAATTCACCCCTCCACTTT. The chain has TRBV2 and TRBJ1-6; 9 bases line up with TRBD1. This CDR3 has 15 amino acids. With 3 bases clipped from V and 6 bases from J, the junction kept 3 bases outside the gene matches. The germline CDR1 and CDR2 sequences are SNHLY and FYNNEI.

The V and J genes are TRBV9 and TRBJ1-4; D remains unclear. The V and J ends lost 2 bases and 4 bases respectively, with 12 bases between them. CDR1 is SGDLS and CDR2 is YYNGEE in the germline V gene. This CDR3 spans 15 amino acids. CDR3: CASSVRIGLNEKLFF. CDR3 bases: TGTGCCAGCAGCGTTCGGATCGGTCTTAATGAAAAACTGTTTTTT.

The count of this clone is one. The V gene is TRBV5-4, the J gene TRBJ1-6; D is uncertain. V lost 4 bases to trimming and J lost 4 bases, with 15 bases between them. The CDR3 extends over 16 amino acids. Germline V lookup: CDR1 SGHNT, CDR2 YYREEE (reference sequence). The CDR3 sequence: CASSLGSDLYNSPLHF. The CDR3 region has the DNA TGTGCCAGCAGCCTAGGTTCGGACTTATATAATTCACCCCTCCACTTT.

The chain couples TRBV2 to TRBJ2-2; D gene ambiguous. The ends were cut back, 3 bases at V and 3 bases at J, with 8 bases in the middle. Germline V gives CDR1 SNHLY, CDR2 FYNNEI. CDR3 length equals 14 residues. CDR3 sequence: CASSDPGYTGELFF. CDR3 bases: TGTGCCAGCAGTGATCCGGGTTACACCGGGGAGCTGTTTTTT.

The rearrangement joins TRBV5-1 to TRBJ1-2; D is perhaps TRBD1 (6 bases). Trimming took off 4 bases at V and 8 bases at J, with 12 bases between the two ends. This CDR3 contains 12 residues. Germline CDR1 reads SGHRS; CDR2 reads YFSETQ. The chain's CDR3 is CASSTDDRGYTF. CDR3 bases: TGCGCCAGCAGCACCGACGACAGGGGCTACACCTTC.

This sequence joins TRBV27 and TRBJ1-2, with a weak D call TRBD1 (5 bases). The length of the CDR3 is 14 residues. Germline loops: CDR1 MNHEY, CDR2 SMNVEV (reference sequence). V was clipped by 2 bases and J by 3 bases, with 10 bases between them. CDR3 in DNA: TGTGCCAGCAGTTTAACCCTGGGGGACTATGGCTACACCTTC. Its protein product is CASSLTLGDYGYTF.

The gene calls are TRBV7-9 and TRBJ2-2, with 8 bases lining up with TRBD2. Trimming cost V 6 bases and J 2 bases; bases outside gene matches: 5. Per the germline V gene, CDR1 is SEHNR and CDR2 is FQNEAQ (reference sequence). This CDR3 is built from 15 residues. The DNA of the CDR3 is TGTGCCAGCAGTCCTACTAGCGGTAACACCGGGGAGCTGTTTTTT. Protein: CASSPTSGNTGELFF.

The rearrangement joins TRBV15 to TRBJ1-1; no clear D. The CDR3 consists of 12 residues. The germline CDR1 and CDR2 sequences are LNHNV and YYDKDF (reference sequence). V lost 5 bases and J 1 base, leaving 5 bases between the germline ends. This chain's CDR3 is CATSWTNTEAFF. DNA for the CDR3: TGTGCCACCAGCTGGACGAACACTGAAGCTTTCTTT.

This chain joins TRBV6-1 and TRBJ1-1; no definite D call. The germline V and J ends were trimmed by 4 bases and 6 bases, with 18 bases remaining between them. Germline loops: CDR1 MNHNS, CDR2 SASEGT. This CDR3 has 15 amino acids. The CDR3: CASSADYRMEAEAFF. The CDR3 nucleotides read TGTGCCAGCAGTGCAGATTACAGAATGGAAGCTGAAGCTTTCTTT.

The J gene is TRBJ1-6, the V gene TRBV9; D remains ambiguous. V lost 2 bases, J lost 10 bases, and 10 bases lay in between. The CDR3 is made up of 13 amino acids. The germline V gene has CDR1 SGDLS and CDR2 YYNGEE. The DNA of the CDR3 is TGTGCCAGCAGCGTGGCGGCGGAGTCACCCCTCCACTTT. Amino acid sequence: CASSVAAESPLHF.